This T cell receptor beta chain is from a study of CD8 T cells in ankylosing spondylitis. In regard to this clonotype: No antigen is known for it.

Findings of the study overall: Blood from ankylosing spondylitis patients appeared to carry a characteristic roughly eight-variant TCR beta motif. Clones linked to disease were reported to show significant enrichment in matched ankylosing spondylitis synovial fluid. Previous work reported some of these motif variants in the synovial fluid and blood of reactive arthritis.

The V and J ends lost 1 base and 0 bases respectively, with 13 bases between them. The germline CDR1 and CDR2 sequences are KGHSY and FQNENV. CDR3 length equals 16 residues. In making TCR beta libraries, quantitative 5'-RACE with molecular barcodes was used. TCRdb redid the calling of the 5' RACE reads with MiXCR, one entry per CDR3 protein. This table has 470,000 or so distinct CDR3 sequences, roughly a quarter appearing once. Sequenced: blood, either unsorted or a sorted T cell fraction (not recorded which). The chain links TRBV16 to TRBJ2-7; a weak D match, TRBD2 (6 bases). The sequence was obtained from a male donor with ankylosing spondylitis. Here the CDR3 reads CASSQWGVPSSYEQYF. In DNA form, the CDR3 reads TGTGCCAGCAGCCAATGGGGGGTACCGAGCTCCTACGAGCAGTACTTC.